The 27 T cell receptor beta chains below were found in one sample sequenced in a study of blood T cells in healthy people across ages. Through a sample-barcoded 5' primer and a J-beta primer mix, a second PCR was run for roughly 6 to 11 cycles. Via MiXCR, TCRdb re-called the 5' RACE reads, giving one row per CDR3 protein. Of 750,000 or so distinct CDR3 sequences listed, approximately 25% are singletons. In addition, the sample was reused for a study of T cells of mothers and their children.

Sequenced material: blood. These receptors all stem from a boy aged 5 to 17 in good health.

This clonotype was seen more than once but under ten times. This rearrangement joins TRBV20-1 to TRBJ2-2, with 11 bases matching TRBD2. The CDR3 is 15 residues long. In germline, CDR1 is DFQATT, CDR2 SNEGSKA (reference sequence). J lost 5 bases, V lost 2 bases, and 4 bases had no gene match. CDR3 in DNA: TGCAGTGCTAGATCGGGACTAGCGGAAACCGGGGAGCTGTTTTTT. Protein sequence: CSARSGLAETGELFF.

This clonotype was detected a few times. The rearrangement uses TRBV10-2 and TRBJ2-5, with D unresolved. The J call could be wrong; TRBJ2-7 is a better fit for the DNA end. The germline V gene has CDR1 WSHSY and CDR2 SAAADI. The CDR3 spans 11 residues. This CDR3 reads CASSESNEQYF. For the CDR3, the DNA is TGCGCCAGCAGTGAGTCAAACGAGCAGTACTTC.

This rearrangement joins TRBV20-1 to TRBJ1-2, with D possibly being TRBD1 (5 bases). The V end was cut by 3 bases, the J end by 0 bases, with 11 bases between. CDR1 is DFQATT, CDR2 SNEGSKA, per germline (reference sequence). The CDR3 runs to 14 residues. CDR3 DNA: TGCAGTGCTAGTCGTGAGGGGACTAACTATGGCTACACCTTC. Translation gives CSASREGTNYGYTF.

CDR3 in amino acids: CASSLEPVSATQYF. CDR3 coding DNA: TGTGCCAGCAGCTTAGAACCCGTTTCGGCGACCCAGTACTTC. The chain joins TRBV7-2 to TRBJ2-5; the D is unclear. The germline V and J ends were trimmed by 1 base and 7 bases, with 13 bases remaining between them. Germline values: CDR1 SGHTA, CDR2 FQGNSA. CDR3 length: 14 residues.

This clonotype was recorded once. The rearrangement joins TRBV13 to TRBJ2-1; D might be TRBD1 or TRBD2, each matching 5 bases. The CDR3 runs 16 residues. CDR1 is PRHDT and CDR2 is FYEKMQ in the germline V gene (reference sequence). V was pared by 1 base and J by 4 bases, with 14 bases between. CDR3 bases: TGTGCCAGCAGCTTAGCTGGGGGTGACTTATACAATGAGCAGTTCTTC. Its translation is CASSLAGGDLYNEQFF.

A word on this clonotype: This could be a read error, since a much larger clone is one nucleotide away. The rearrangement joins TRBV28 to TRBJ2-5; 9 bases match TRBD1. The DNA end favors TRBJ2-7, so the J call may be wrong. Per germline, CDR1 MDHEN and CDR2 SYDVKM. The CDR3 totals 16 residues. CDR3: CVSSLNLGQGSYEQYF. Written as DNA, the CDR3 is TGTGTCAGCAGTTTAAATCTGGGACAGGGTTCCTACGAGCAGTACTTC.

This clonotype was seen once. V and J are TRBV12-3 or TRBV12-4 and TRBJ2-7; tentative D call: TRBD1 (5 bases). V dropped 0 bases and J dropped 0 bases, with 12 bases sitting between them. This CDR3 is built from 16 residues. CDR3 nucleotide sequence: TGTGCCAGCAGTTTAGCGCAGGCAGGGTACTCCTACGAGCAGTACTTC. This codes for CASSLAQAGYSYEQYF.

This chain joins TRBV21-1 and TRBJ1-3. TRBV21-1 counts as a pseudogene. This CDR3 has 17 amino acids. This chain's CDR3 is CASSKYARTFSGNTIYF. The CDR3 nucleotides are TGTGCCAGCAGCAAGTACGCCAGAACCTTCTCTGGAAACACCATATATTTT.

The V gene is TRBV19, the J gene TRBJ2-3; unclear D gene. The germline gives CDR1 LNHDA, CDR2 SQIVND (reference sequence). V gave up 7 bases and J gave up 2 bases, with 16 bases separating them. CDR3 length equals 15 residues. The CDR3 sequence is CASILVVGPTDTQYF. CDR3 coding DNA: TGTGCCAGTATTCTAGTGGTTGGGCCCACAGATACGCAGTATTTT.

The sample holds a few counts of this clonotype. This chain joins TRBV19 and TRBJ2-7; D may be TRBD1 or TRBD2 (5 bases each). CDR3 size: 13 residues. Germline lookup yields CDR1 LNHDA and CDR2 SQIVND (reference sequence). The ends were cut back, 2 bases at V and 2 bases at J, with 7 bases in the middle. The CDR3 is CASSIQGAYEQYF. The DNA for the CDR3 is TGTGCCAGTAGTATACAGGGAGCCTACGAGCAGTACTTC.

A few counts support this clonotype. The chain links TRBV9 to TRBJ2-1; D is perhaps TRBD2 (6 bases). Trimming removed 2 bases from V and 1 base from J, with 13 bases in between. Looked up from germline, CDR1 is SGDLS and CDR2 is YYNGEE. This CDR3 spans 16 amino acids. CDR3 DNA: TGTGCCAGCAGCGTTTCCGGGAGAGGATCCTACAATGAGCAGTTCTTC. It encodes CASSVSGRGSYNEQFF. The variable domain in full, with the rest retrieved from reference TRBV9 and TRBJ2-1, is DSGVTQTPKHLITATGQRVTLRCSPRSGDLSVYWYQQSLDQGLQFLIQYYNGEERAKGNILERFSAQQFPDLHSELNLSSLELGDSALYFCASSVSGRGSYNEQFFGPGTRLTVL.

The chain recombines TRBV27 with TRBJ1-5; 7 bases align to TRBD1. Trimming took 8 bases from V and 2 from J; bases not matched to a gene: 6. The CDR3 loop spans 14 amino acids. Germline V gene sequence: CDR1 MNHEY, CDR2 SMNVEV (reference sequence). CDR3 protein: CASGHRGGNQPQHF. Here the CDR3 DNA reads TGTGCCAGCGGACACAGGGGCGGCAATCAGCCCCAGCATTTT.

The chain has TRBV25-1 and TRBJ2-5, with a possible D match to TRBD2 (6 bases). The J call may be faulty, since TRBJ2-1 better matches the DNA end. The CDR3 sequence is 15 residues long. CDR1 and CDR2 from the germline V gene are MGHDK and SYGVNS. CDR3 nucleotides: TGTGCCAGCAGTGAGACCCTCGACGGGACTTCCCCCCAGTTCTTC. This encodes CASSETLDGTSPQFF.

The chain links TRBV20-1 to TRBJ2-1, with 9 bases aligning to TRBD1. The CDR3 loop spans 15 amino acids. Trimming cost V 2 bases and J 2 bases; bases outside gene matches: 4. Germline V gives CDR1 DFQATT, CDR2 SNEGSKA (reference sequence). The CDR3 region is CSARPGQGTYNEQFF. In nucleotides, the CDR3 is TGCAGTGCTAGACCGGGACAGGGTACCTACAATGAGCAGTTCTTC.

CDR3 in amino acids: CASSPNSAYEQYF. The CDR3 DNA reads TGTGCCAGCAGTCCGAACAGCGCCTACGAGCAGTACTTC. The chain carries TRBV27 and TRBJ2-7; D not resolved. The germline V gene encodes CDR1 MNHEY and CDR2 SMNVEV (reference sequence). This CDR3 comprises 13 residues. V dropped 5 bases and J dropped 2 bases, with 10 bases sitting between them.

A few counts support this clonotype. The CDR3 region has the DNA TGCAGTGCTAATTGGGATCTTAGCATAAACGAGCAGTACTTC. It encodes CSANWDLSINEQYF. The chain carries TRBV20-1 and TRBJ2-5; D not certain. The J call may be in error: the DNA end matches TRBJ2-7 better. This CDR3 region has 14 residues. Germline CDR1 DFQATT, CDR2 SNEGSKA (reference sequence).

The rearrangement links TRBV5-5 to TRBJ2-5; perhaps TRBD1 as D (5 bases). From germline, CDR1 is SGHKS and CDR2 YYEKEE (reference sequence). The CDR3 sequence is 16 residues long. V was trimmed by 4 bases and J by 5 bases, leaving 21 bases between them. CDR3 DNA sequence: TGTGCCAGCAGCGGTTACAGGTCAAGGTCAGCGGAGACCCAGTACTTC. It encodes CASSGYRSRSAETQYF.

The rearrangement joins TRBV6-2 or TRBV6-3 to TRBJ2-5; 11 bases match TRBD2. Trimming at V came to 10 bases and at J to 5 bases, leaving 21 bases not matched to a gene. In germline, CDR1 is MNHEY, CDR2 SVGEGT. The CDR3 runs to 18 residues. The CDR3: CAILQSGSSGGSVETQYF. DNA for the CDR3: TGTGCCATCCTTCAAAGCGGGTCTAGCGGGGGGTCCGTGGAGACCCAGTACTTC.

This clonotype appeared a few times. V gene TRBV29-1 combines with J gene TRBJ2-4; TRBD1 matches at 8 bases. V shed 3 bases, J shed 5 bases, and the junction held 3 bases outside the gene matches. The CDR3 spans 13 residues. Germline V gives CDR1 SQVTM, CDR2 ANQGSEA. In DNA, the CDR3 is TGCAGCGTTGACCCGGGACAGGAAAACATTCAGTACTTC. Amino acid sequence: CSVDPGQENIQYF.

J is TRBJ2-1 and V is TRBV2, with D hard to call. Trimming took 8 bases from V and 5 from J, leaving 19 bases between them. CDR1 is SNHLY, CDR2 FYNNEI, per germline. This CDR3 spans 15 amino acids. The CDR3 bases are TGTGCCAGCCCCCGAGAGGTCAGCTCGAACAATGAGCAGTTCTTC. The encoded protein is CASPREVSSNNEQFF.

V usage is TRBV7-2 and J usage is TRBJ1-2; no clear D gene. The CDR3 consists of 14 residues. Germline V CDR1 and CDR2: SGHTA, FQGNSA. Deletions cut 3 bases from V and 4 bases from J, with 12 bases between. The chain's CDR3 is CASSLRFLGYGYTF. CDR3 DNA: TGTGCCAGCAGCTTGAGGTTTTTGGGCTATGGCTACACCTTC. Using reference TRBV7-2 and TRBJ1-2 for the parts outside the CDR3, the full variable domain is GAGVSQSPSNKVTEKGKDVELRCDPISGHTALYWYRQSLGQGLEFLIYFQGNSAPDKSGLPSDRFSAERTGGSVSTLTIQRTQQEDSAVYLCASSLRFLGYGYTFGSGTRLTVV.

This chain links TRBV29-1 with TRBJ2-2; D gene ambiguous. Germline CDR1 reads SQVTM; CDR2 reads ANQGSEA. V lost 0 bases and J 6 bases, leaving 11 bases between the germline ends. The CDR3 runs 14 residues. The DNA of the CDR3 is TGCAGCGTTGAAGACCCAAAGGCCCCCGGGGAGCTGTTTTTT. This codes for CSVEDPKAPGELFF.

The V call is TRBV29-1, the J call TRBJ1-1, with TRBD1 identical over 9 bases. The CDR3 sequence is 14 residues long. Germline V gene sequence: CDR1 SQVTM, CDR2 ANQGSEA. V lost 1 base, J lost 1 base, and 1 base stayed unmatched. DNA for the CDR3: TGCAGCGTTGAAGGGACAGGGGCGAACACTGAAGCTTTCTTT. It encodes CSVEGTGANTEAFF.

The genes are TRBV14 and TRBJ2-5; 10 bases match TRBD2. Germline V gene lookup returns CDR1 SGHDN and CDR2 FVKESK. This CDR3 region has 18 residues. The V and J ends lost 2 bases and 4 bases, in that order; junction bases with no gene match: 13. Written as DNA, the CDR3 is TGTGCCAGCAGCCAATCCGCTGCTAGCGGGAGATACGGAGAGACCCAGTACTTC. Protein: CASSQSAASGRYGETQYF.

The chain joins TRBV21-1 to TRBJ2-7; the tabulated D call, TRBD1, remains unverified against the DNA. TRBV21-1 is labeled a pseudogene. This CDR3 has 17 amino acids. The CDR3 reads CASSKEERDRGSYEQYF. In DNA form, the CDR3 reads TGTGCCAGCAGCAAAGAGGAACGGGACAGGGGCTCCTACGAGCAGTACTTC.

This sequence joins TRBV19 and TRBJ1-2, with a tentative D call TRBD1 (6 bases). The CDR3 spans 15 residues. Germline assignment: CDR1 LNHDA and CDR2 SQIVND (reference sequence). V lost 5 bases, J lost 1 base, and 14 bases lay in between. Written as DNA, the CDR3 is TGTGCCAGTAGTGTCCGGGACACGGGTAACTATGGCTACACCTTC. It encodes CASSVRDTGNYGYTF.

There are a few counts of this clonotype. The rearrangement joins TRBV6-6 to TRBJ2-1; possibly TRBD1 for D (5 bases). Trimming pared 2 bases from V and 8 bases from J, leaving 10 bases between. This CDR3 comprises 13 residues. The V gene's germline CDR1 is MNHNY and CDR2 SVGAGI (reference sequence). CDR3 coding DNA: TGTGCCAGCAGTTACAGGGGTAGGGATGAGCAGTTCTTC. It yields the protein CASSYRGRDEQFF.